The T cell receptor beta chain described here comes from a study of CD8 T cells in Susac syndrome. Overall study results and limits: The study conceded that its TCR sequencing and HLA analysis involved relatively few individuals.

The V gene's germline CDR1 is MDHEN and CDR2 SYDVKM. Trimming took 6 bases from V and 5 from J, leaving 11 bases between them. CDR3 size: 13 residues. Reverse transcription of roughly 0.5 to 1 ug RNA was carried out with random hexamers. MiXCR, applied by TCRdb to the immunoSEQ multiplex PCR reads, yields one record per CDR3 protein. The sample records under 250,000 distinct CDR3 sequences, just over 90% being singletons. About this clonotype: Its antigen is not identified.

The V and J genes are TRBV28 and TRBJ1-5, with D unresolved. The clonotype comes from a human donor with multiple sclerosis. Sequencing was done on a sample of CD4+ T cells from PBMCs. CDR3 protein: CASRGTDHQPQHF. The CDR3 DNA is TGTGCCAGCAGAGGAACAGACCATCAGCCCCAGCATTTT.